This T cell receptor beta chain was sequenced during a study of post-analysis software for immune sequencing data. Study-level background: Relapsing-remitting, secondary progressive and progressive-relapsing multiple sclerosis were all included among the disease courses.

Unique molecular identifiers were present in the TCR beta cDNA libraries. The authors obtained approximately 540,000 cDNA molecules from about 0.94 to 9.7 million T cells. Each CDR3 protein gets one entry after TCRdb re-called the PCR reads with MiXCR. The sample includes hundreds of thousands of distinct CDR3 sequences, 25% to 30% of them seen just once. This clonotype has just a few counts. The antigen remains undetermined. V dropped 4 bases and J dropped 0 bases, with 8 bases sitting between them. Germline V gene lookup returns CDR1 SGHDT and CDR2 YYEEEE. This CDR3 contains 15 residues. Study-level findings and limits: Batch-matched samples strongly co-clustered by F measure. Five or six TRBV segments appeared more often in patients than in controls, and TRBV5-6, TRBV5-1 and TRBV20-1 were among these. Controls had significantly higher normalized Chao1 diversity than multiple sclerosis patients.

The source is a girl under 18 with multiple sclerosis. This rearrangement joins TRBV5-6 to TRBJ2-6; no reliable D call. The sample was blood. CDR3 amino acids: CASSPVVSGANVLTF. In DNA form, the CDR3 reads TGTGCCAGCAGCCCCGTGGTCTCTGGGGCCAACGTCCTGACTTTC.